This is a list of T cell receptor beta chains from one sample in a study of shared clonotypes between healthy human individuals. The assay was immunoSEQ multiplex PCR, and TCRdb's table has in-frame clones only and misses some. The data contain about 2 million clones, approximately 94% of them singletons. The sequenced material came from naive CD8+ T cells sorted from blood. The source of these receptors is a man between 18 and 29 years old in good health. Both conserved end residues are part of each CDR3. A D gene is named only where the DNA matches it firmly. Size values are once, few and many counts, or a class for expanded clones, and some rows have none.

J,size,V,D,DNA,CDR3
TRBJ2-3,.,TRBV7-9,TRBD2,TGTGCCAGCAGCTTCGGACTAGCGGGAGGGCTCGATTACACAGATACGCAGTATTTT,CASSFGLAGGLDYTDTQYF
TRBJ2-7,.,TRBV10-2,TRBD1,TGCGCCAGCAGTATGGGACAGTTCTCCTACGAGCAGTACTTC,CASSMGQFSYEQYF
TRBJ2-3,.,TRBV29-1,TRBD1,TGCAGCGTTGAAGACTGGACAGGGGCGGCGGGAGTGGGCACAGATACGCAGTATTTT,CSVEDWTGAAGVGTDTQYF
TRBJ2-1,.,TRBV9,.,TGTGCCAGCAGCGTAGAGGGTGATATCCGGAATGAGCAGTTCTTC,CASSVEGDIRNEQFF
TRBJ2-6,.,TRBV5-1,.,TGCGCCAGCAGCCAGGACGGCTCTTCGAACAACGTCCTGACTTTC,CASSQDGSSNNVLTF
TRBJ1-1,.,TRBV5-1,TRBD1,TGCGCCAGCAGCTTGGTGTTAGGGACAGGGGTGAACACTGAAGCTTTCTTT,CASSLVLGTGVNTEAFF
TRBJ1-5,.,TRBV5-4,TRBD1,TGTGCCAGCAGCTTGGGGACAGGGGATAATCAGCCCCAGCATTTT,CASSLGTGDNQPQHF
TRBJ1-1,.,TRBV28,TRBD1,TGTGCCAGCATCATAACAGGGGAGGGGACTGAAGCTTTCTTT,CASIITGEGTEAFF
TRBJ2-7,.,TRBV11-2,.,TGTGCCAGCAGCCAGGACCCCCGGCGGAACGAGCAGTACTTC,CASSQDPRRNEQYF
TRBJ1-1,.,TRBV4-1,.,TGCGCCAGCAGCCAAGCTTCTACAGGCGTTGTTGAAGCTTTCTTT,CASSQASTGVVEAFF
TRBJ1-2,.,TRBV27,.,TGTGCCAGCCGTATTCTAGGGGACTATGGCTACACCTTC,CASRILGDYGYTF
TRBJ2-2,.,TRBV4-3,TRBD2,TGCGCCAGCAGCCGCGTAGATCCCGGGACTAGCGGGAGGAGTTTTACCGGGGAGCTGTTTTTT,CASSRVDPGTSGRSFTGELFF
TRBJ2-3,once,TRBV6-5,.,TGTGCCAGCAGTTACGATAGCGGTAGCACAGATACGCAGTATTTT,CASSYDSGSTDTQYF
TRBJ1-1,.,TRBV28,.,TGTGCCAGCAGTGGATACACAGAAGAAGCTTTCTTT,CASSGYTEEAFF
TRBJ2-7,.,TRBV27,.,TGTGCCAGCAGTTTATCGCGGGGCACAATCTCCTACGAGCAGTACTTC,CASSLSRGTISYEQYF
TRBJ1-1,.,TRBV7-6,.,TGTGCCAGCAGCTTAGTTACCCAGACAGGCTTGAACACTGAAGCTTTCTTT,CASSLVTQTGLNTEAFF
TRBJ2-3,.,TRBV9,TRBD2,TGTGCCAGCAGCGCCCAACTAGCGGGGGGGAGCACAGATACGCAGTATTTT,CASSAQLAGGSTDTQYF
TRBJ2-1,.,TRBV27,.,TGTGCCAGCAGTTTAGAGGTTAGAAGCAATGAGCAGTTCTTC,CASSLEVRSNEQFF
TRBJ2-5,.,TRBV5-1,TRBD1,TGCGCCAGCAGCCGTTCCGGGACAGGGGGAGAGACCCAGTACTTC,CASSRSGTGGETQYF
TRBJ1-2,.,TRBV2,.,TGTGCCAGCAGTGAAGCGCTTCAGGGCCCCTATGGCTACACCTTC,CASSEALQGPYGYTF
TRBJ2-5,.,TRBV7-9,.,TGTGCCAGCAGTCCTCCCGGGGTAAGGGCCCAAGAGACCCAGTACTTC,CASSPPGVRAQETQYF